This T cell receptor (beta chain) comes out of a study of blood T cell repertoires in COVID-19. Study in general: Samples of COVID-19 (acute and convalescent) were obtained from the United States, Italy and Spain. T cells, B-cell-depleted T cells, or PBMCs supplied cDNA or gDNA.

The CDR3 has 15 amino acids. CDR1 and CDR2 (germline): SGHAT, FQNNGV. After removal of 3 bases from V and 3 bases from J, the junction contained 4 bases not matched to a gene. Study processing details: How many nucleated cells were present was estimated from reference gene primer amplification. The data were produced by immunoSEQ multiplex PCR, yet TCRdb's version contains in-frame clones alone and is incomplete. The V and J calls and clone size were taken over from that table, and D and trimming were inferred from the DNA. The sample has about 260,000 clones; around 84% are singletons. The rearrangement links TRBV11-2 to TRBJ2-1, with TRBD2 matching over 8 bases. The sample comprised peripheral blood. The receptor was derived from a man aged 60 to 75 with acute or convalescent COVID-19. CDR3 residues: CASSFEAGDYNEQFF. The CDR3 bases are TGTGCCAGCAGCTTCGAAGCGGGGGACTACAATGAGCAGTTCTTC. Supplemented by reference TRBV11-2 and TRBJ2-1, the full variable domain reads EAGVAQSPRYKIIEKRQSVAFWCNPISGHATLYWYQQILGQGPKLLIQFQNNGVVDDSQLPKDRFSAERLKGVDSTLKIQPAKLEDSAVYLCASSFEAGDYNEQFFGPGTRLTVL.